The sequence of this T cell receptor (beta chain) was determined in a study of breast tumors, draining lymph nodes, adjacent tissues. Study results and limitations: Most tumor T cells seemingly derive from lymph node, then expand in tumor. Tumor and nontumor repertoires were significantly more similar in luminal-like than in basal-like breast cancer. Compared with lymph nodes, tumors were less diverse; compared with nontumor tissue, more. That most tumor T cells come from lymph nodes remained unproven.

A single record per CDR3 protein comes from TCRdb applying MiXCR to the multiplex PCR reads. The table lists about 270,000 distinct CDR3 sequences, roughly 30% of them singletons. This clonotype was recorded many times. Its antigen is unidentified. Samples came from axillary lymph nodes draining the breast cancer. The V and J ends lost 2 bases and 4 bases respectively, with 11 bases between them. CDR1 MRHNA and CDR2 SNTAGT come from the germline V gene. This CDR3 region has 15 residues. This clonotype was sampled from a female donor with breast cancer. Some clones in this sample may be carry-over from other donors' samples. This chain joins TRBV6-4 and TRBJ2-2, with D possibly being TRBD1 (6 bases). The sequenced sample consisted of axillary lymph node tissue. Written as DNA, the CDR3 is TGTGCCAGCAGTGACACAGGGCGCAGCACCGGGGAGCTGTTTTTT. Protein: CASSDTGRSTGELFF.